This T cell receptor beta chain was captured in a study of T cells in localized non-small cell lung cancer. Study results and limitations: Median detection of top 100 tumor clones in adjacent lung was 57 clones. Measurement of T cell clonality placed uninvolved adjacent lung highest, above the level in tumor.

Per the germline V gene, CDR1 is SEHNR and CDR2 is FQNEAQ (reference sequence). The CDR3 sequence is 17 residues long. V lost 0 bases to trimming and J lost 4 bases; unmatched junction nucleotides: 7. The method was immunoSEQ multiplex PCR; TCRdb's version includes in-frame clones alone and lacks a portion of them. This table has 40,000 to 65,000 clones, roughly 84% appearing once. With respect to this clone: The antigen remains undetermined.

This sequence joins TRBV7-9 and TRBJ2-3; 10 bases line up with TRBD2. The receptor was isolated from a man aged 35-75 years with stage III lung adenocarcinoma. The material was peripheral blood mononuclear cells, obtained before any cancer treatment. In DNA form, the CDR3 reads TGTGCCAGCAGCTTAGCGGGGCTAGCGGGAGAGGCAGATACGCAGTATTTT. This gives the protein CASSLAGLAGEADTQYF.